Below are 23 T cell receptor beta chains sequenced from a single sample in a study of blood T cell repertoires in COVID-19. Here immunoSEQ multiplex PCR was the method, and the copy in TCRdb shows in-frame clones only, minus some. This table holds approximately 47,000 clones, 80% to 90% found once. Specimen: peripheral blood. These receptors were obtained from a woman over 75 with COVID-19, enrolled during active disease.

This clone was recorded a few times. The rearrangement uses TRBV12-3 or TRBV12-4 and TRBJ1-5, with D maybe TRBD1 (5 bases). Deletions cut 6 bases from V and 6 bases from J, with 12 bases between. The CDR3 sequence is 13 residues long. The CDR3 spells CASRVGVTQPQHF. In DNA form, the CDR3 reads TGTGCCAGCAGGGTAGGGGTTACTCAGCCCCAGCATTTT.

This clone was observed a handful of times. The chain recombines TRBV2 with TRBJ1-5, with TRBD1 identical over 9 bases. Germline trimming cut 7 bases from V and 3 bases from J; bases unmatched to any gene: 7. The CDR3 has 15 residues. Germline CDR1 reads SNHLY; CDR2 reads FYNNEI. Written as DNA, the CDR3 is TGTGCCAGCAAGAAACAGGGGGCGGTCAATCAGCCCCAGCATTTT. Protein: CASKKQGAVNQPQHF. Together with reference TRBV2 and TRBJ1-5, the CDR3 gives the full variable domain: EPEVTQTPSHQVTQMGQEVILRCVPISNHLYFYWYRQILGQKVEFLVSFYNNEISEKSEIFDDQFSVERPDGSNFTLKIRSTKLEDSAMYFCASKKQGAVNQPQHFGDGTRLSIL.

This rearrangement joins TRBV7-9 to TRBJ2-5; no definite D call. The CDR3 loop spans 13 amino acids. The germline CDR1 and CDR2 sequences are SEHNR and FQNEAQ (reference sequence). V was shortened by 6 bases and J by 4 bases, with 12 bases between the two germline ends. CDR3 amino acids: CASSYPGGETQYF. DNA of the CDR3: TGTGCCAGCAGTTACCCGGGTGGAGAGACCCAGTACTTC.

The chain uses TRBV6-5 and TRBJ1-4; no definite D call. This CDR3 contains 15 residues. Trimming took off 0 bases at V and 4 bases at J, with 9 bases between the two ends. Germline V lookup: CDR1 MNHEY, CDR2 SVGAGI. DNA of the CDR3: TGTGCCAGCAGTTACTCTAGACGGGGTAATGAAAAACTGTTTTTT. Translated: CASSYSRRGNEKLFF.

The rearrangement joins TRBV5-1 to TRBJ2-5, with D unresolved. This CDR3 spans 14 amino acids. V lost 1 base and J lost 5, with 12 bases in between. Per germline, CDR1 SGHRS and CDR2 YFSETQ. The CDR3 sequence: CASSLYRRSETQYF. DNA for the CDR3: TGCGCCAGCAGCTTGTACCGGAGAAGTGAGACCCAGTACTTC.

In its sample, this clone was seen a few times. This chain uses TRBV7-8 with TRBJ1-1; TRBD1 matches at 10 bases. CDR1 SGHVS and CDR2 FQNEAQ come from the germline V gene. V was clipped by 3 bases and J by 4 bases; unmatched bases: 14. This CDR3 is built from 18 residues. CDR3 nucleotide sequence: TGTGCCAGCAGCTTTAACCCGACAGGGGGCGGAAAAGGCACTGAAGCTTTCTTT. Protein sequence: CASSFNPTGGGKGTEAFF.

This clone showed up just a few times. The CDR3 coding sequence is TGCGCCAGCAGCTCCCAGGATTATAATTCACCCCTCCACTTT. It codes for CASSSQDYNSPLHF. The V gene is TRBV5-1, the J gene TRBJ1-6; D is ambiguous. Germline V gives CDR1 SGHRS, CDR2 YFSETQ. The CDR3 sequence is 14 residues long. The V gene lost 3 bases and the J gene lost 4 bases, with 8 bases spanning the gap.

The chain has TRBV6-6 and TRBJ2-1; 12 bases are a match to TRBD2. This CDR3 contains 14 residues. From germline, CDR1 is MNHNY and CDR2 SVGAGI (reference sequence). V lost 4 bases to trimming and J lost 15 bases; unmatched junction nucleotides: 10. Here the CDR3 reads CASSSGTSGRVPFF. In DNA, the CDR3 is TGTGCCAGCAGTTCAGGGACTAGCGGGCGCGTACCGTTCTTC.

The V and J genes are TRBV7-2 and TRBJ2-7; D is possibly TRBD2 (7 bases). In germline, CDR1 is SGHTA, CDR2 FQGNSA. The CDR3 is made up of 13 amino acids. The V end lost 2 bases, the J end lost 6 bases, and 11 bases lay between the germline ends. Written as DNA, the CDR3 is TGTGCCAGCAGCTTAAGGGGGGGAGGCGAGCAGTACTTC. Its translation: CASSLRGGGEQYF.

The rearrangement links TRBV24-1 to TRBJ2-1; 9 nucleotides line up with TRBD1. The CDR3 loop spans 15 amino acids. Germline V gene sequence: CDR1 KGHDR, CDR2 SFDVKD. After removal of 4 bases from V and 7 bases from J, the junction contained 7 bases not matched to a gene. Here the CDR3 DNA reads TGTGCCACCAGTGACTCCGGACAGGGGAAAAATGAGCAGTTCTTC. It encodes CATSDSGQGKNEQFF.

The V call is TRBV19, the J call TRBJ2-1; the match to TRBD2 covers 8 bases. CDR1 and CDR2 from the germline V gene are LNHDA and SQIVND (reference sequence). The V segment lost 4 bases and the J segment 5 bases; nucleotides outside the gene matches: 10. The CDR3 is 16 residues long. CDR3 residues: CASSTHIAGRNNEQFF. Here the CDR3 DNA reads TGTGCCAGTAGTACCCATATAGCGGGACGCAACAATGAGCAGTTCTTC. Combining the CDR3 with reference TRBV19 and TRBJ2-1 gives the whole variable domain DGGITQSPKYLFRKEGQNVTLSCEQNLNHDAMYWYRQDPGQGLRLIYYSQIVNDFQKGDIAEGYSVSREKKESFPLTVTSAQKNPTAFYLCASSTHIAGRNNEQFFGPGTRLTVL.

Concerning this clone itself: This sample includes further DNA sequences coding for the same CDR3. V gene TRBV5-1 combines with J gene TRBJ2-7, with a tentative D call TRBD2 (5 bases). V lost 0 bases and J 2 bases, leaving 9 bases between the germline ends. The CDR3 runs 14 residues. Germline CDR1 is SGHRS and CDR2 is YFSETQ. The CDR3 protein is CASSLVAGAYEQYF. CDR3 nucleotide sequence: TGCGCCAGCAGCTTGGTTGCGGGTGCCTACGAGCAGTACTTC.

This clone has more than one count but fewer than ten. This chain joins TRBV5-1 and TRBJ1-1; D is uncertain. This CDR3 is 13 amino acids long. CDR1 and CDR2 from the germline V gene are SGHRS and YFSETQ. V dropped 2 bases and J dropped 2 bases, with 7 bases sitting between them. The CDR3 DNA sequence: TGCGCCAGCAGCTTTCGGGAAAACACTGAAGCTTTCTTT. This translates into CASSFRENTEAFF.

This clone came up a few times. V usage is TRBV4-1 and J usage is TRBJ1-2; TRBD1 is a possible D gene (6 bases). The V gene lost 0 bases and the J gene lost 8 bases, with 10 bases spanning the gap. CDR1 is MGHRA and CDR2 is YSYEKL in the germline V gene. The CDR3 totals 13 residues. The CDR3 loop reads CASSQDRGGGYTF. CDR3 sequence (DNA): TGCGCCAGCAGCCAAGATCGCGGGGGCGGCTACACCTTC.

The chain joins TRBV5-1 to TRBJ1-4; TRBD1 agrees at 8 bases. CDR1 and CDR2 (germline): SGHRS, YFSETQ. The trim removed 3 bases at V and 4 bases at J, leaving 11 bases unmatched. The CDR3 runs 17 residues. CDR3 region: CASSWEPGGRGNEKLFF. The CDR3 bases are TGCGCCAGCAGCTGGGAACCAGGGGGCAGGGGTAATGAAAAACTGTTTTTT.

The chain combines TRBV29-1 with TRBJ1-1; perhaps TRBD1 as D (5 bases). Between the trimmed V and J ends, which lost 5 bases and 5 bases, there was a span of 12 bases. CDR1 SQVTM and CDR2 ANQGSEA come from the germline V gene. CDR3 length equals 12 residues. This CDR3 is CSVYGGWTEAFF. CDR3 DNA: TGCAGCGTTTACGGGGGGTGGACTGAAGCTTTCTTT.

The rearrangement links TRBV18 to TRBJ2-7; possibly TRBD1 for D (6 bases). V gave up 3 bases and J gave up 6 bases, with 12 bases separating them. The CDR3 totals 13 residues. Germline V gives CDR1 KGHSH, CDR2 LQKENI. The CDR3 loop is CASSPPGGTEQYF. The CDR3 nucleotides are TGTGCCAGCTCACCCCCTGGGGGCACCGAGCAGTACTTC.

With regard to this clone: At the DNA level, this CDR3 is encoded by other sequences in the same sample as well. The gene calls are TRBV5-1 and TRBJ1-5, with 8 bases fitting TRBD1. With V trimmed by 4 bases and J by 2 bases, 2 bases remained unmatched. This CDR3 region has 14 residues. The germline V gene encodes CDR1 SGHRS and CDR2 YFSETQ. CDR3 loop: CASSPTGGNQPQHF. For the CDR3, the DNA is TGCGCCAGCAGCCCGACAGGGGGCAATCAGCCCCAGCATTTT.

The J gene is TRBJ2-3, the V gene TRBV29-1; D not certain. The CDR3 is made up of 15 amino acids. V lost 5 bases and J 4 bases, leaving 19 bases between the germline ends. From germline, CDR1 is SQVTM and CDR2 ANQGSEA. Here the CDR3 reads CSVPRFLGWADTQYF. The CDR3 DNA follows: TGCAGCGTTCCGCGGTTCCTCGGGTGGGCAGATACGCAGTATTTT.

This clone appeared a few times. This chain connects TRBV30 to TRBJ1-4; tentative D call: TRBD1 (6 bases). The CDR3 sequence is 12 residues long. CDR1 is GTSNPN, CDR2 SVGIG, per germline (reference sequence). The V end was cut by 5 bases, the J end by 10 bases, with 14 bases between. CDR3 sequence: CAWGGQGGKLFF. DNA of the CDR3: TGTGCCTGGGGGGGGCAGGGAGGAAAACTGTTTTTT.

This chain links TRBV21-1 with TRBJ1-5. TRBV21-1 is a known pseudogene. The CDR3 spans 15 residues. Written as DNA, the CDR3 is TGTGCCAGCAGCAATAGGGCGGGGGAGCGTCAGCCCCAGCATTTT. Its protein product is CASSNRAGERQPQHF.

The gene calls are TRBV11-2 and TRBJ1-1; D unclear. The CDR3 is made up of 14 amino acids. Germline CDR1 is SGHAT and CDR2 is FQNNGV. Trimming cost V 1 base and J 4 bases, with 10 bases left between them. The CDR3 DNA follows: TGTGCCAGCAGCTTAGTCGGTATTTTCACTGAAGCTTTCTTT. This sequence encodes CASSLVGIFTEAFF.

J is TRBJ1-2 and V is TRBV27; 7 bases match TRBD1. The V gene end was trimmed by 4 bases and the J gene end by 8 bases; junction bases not matched to a gene: 7. The CDR3 contains 13 residues. From germline, CDR1 is MNHEY and CDR2 SMNVEV (reference sequence). The CDR3 DNA is TGTGCCAGCAGTTCAAGACAGGGACTGGGCTACACCTTC. Residues: CASSSRQGLGYTF.